This T cell receptor beta chain was obtained from a study of preoperative IRX-2 immunotherapy in early breast cancer. Per the germline V gene, CDR1 is SGHNT and CDR2 is YENEEA. V gave up 3 bases and J gave up 8 bases, with 17 bases separating them. The CDR3 covers 16 residues. In this sample, this clone is medium-sized. Treatment: preoperative locoregional IRX-2 cytokine immunotherapy. Preoperative locoregional IRX-2 cytokine immunotherapy was tested in the phase Ib source study. Profiled with immunoSEQ multiplex PCR; TCRdb holds only in-frame clones, not every one. The sample lists 35,000 to 45,000 clones, approximately 80% occurring once.

The receptor was derived from a human donor with breast cancer. The chain is built from TRBV11-3 and TRBJ1-6; tentatively, D is TRBD1 (5 bases). The specimen comprised tumor tissue, sampled after IRX-2 immunotherapy. CDR3 coding DNA: TGTGCCAGCAGCTTGGCCCGCGGGGGTGGTGATTCACCCCTCCACTTT. Protein product: CASSLARGGGDSPLHF. Full variable domain (remainder filled in from reference TRBV11-3 and TRBJ1-6): EAGVVQSPRYKIIEKKQPVAFWCNPISGHNTLYWYLQNLGQGPELLIRYENEEAVDDSQLPKDRFSAERLKGVDSTLKIQPAELGDSAVYLCASSLARGGGDSPLHFGNGTRLTVT.